The TCR beta chain under discussion was sequenced for a study of blood T cell repertoires in COVID-19. The CDR3 runs to 16 residues. Germline loops: CDR1 MGHRA, CDR2 YSYEKL. Trimming took off 5 bases at V and 10 bases at J, with 21 bases between the two ends. Using immunoSEQ multiplex PCR, the repertoire was profiled, and TCRdb retains in-frame clones only, with some absent. The data show 200,000 to 250,000 clones, with 75% to 85% seen just once and roughly 1.3% held by the top ten. A few counts support this clone. The chain combines TRBV4-1 with TRBJ1-6; D is ambiguous. Sequenced input: peripheral blood. The TCR was taken from a woman aged 25-40 years with COVID-19, enrolled during active disease. CDR3 DNA: TGCGCCAGCAGCTACCACCTTGGAGATCGAGAATCACCCCTCCACTTT. It specifies CASSYHLGDRESPLHF.